This T cell receptor beta chain appears in the sequencing data of a study of T cell responses to AZD1222 COVID-19 vaccine. The study's findings and limits: At baseline, seropositivity was found in only a handful of AZD1222 recipients. Unmutated regions of variants are reportedly targeted by nearly half of spike-specific TCRs.

The data were produced by immunoSEQ multiplex PCR, yet TCRdb's version contains in-frame clones alone and is incomplete. The sample includes around 170,000 clones, approximately 90% seen only once; the top ten take approximately 1.4%. This clone was seen a handful of times. Its antigen is not identified. Sequencing was performed on peripheral blood, taken on day 0 of AZD1222 vaccination. This TCR was sampled from an adult in good health.

The CDR3 here is CASSFETQYF. CDR3 bases: TGTGCCAGCAGCTTTGAGACCCAGTACTTC. This chain uses TRBV5-8 with TRBJ2-5; D is unresolved. The germline CDR1 and CDR2 sequences are SGHTS and YDEGEE. The V end was cut by 2 bases, the J end by 5 bases, with 1 base between. This CDR3 contains 10 residues.